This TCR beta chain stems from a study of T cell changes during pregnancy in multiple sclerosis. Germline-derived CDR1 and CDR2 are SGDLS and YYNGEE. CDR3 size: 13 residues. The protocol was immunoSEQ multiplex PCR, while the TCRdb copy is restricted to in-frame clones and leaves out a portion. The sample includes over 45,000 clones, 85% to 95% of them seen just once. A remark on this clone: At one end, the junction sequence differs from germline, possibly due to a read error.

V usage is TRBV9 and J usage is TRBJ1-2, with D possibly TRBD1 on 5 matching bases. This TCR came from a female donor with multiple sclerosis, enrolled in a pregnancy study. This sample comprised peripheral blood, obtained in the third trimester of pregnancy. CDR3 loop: CAGSVQVNYGYTF. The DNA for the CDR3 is TGTGCCGGCAGCGTACAGGTGAACTATGGCTACACCTTC.